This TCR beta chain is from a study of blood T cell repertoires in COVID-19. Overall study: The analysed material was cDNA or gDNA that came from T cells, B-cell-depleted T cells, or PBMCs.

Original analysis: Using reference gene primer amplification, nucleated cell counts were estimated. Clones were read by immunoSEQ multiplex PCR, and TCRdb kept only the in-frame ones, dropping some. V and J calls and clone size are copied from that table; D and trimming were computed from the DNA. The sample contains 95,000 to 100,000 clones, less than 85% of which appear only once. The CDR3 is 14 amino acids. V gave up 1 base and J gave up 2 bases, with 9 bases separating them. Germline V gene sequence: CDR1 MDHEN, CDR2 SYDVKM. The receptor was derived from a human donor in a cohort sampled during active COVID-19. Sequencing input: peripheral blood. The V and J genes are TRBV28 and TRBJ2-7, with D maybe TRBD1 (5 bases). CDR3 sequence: CASSLSRVAYEQYF. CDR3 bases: TGTGCCAGCAGTTTATCCAGGGTCGCCTACGAGCAGTACTTC.